This T cell receptor beta chain was identified during a study of cytomegalovirus exposure and HLA in healthy donors. PCR used 60 Vbeta primers and 13 Jbeta primers. The assay was immunoSEQ multiplex PCR, and TCRdb's table has in-frame clones only and misses some. The sample contains over 150,000 clones, roughly 80% of which appear only once. Remarks on this clone: Antigen unknown.

V gave up 2 bases and J gave up 2 bases; unmatched junction bases: 13. Per germline, CDR1 MNHEY and CDR2 SMNVEV (reference sequence). The CDR3 length is 19 residues. Study results and caveats: Later analysis identified some 16,000 TCR beta sequences associated with HLA alleles, using a false discovery rate threshold of 0.05. Later analysis identified a missense DCLRE1C variant that was linked to TCR beta V- and J-gene trimming.

The V gene is TRBV27, the J gene TRBJ2-3; 10 nucleotides match TRBD2. This TCR came from a man aged 25 to 40 in good health and CMV-seronegative. The specimen sequenced was PBMCs. CDR3 in amino acids: CASSLMPLTSGIPTDTQYF. The CDR3 bases are TGTGCCAGCAGTTTAATGCCCTTAACTAGCGGGATACCCACAGATACGCAGTATTTT.